What follows is one TCR beta chain and its context. Its target is unknown. The data derive from a study of cytomegalovirus exposure and HLA in healthy donors. The study's findings and limits: Fewer N-insertions than the roughly 700-donor mean were reportedly shown by an Asian-associated ancestry cluster in a later analysis.

The PCR was carried out with 60 Vbeta primers and 13 Jbeta primers. Sequenced by immunoSEQ multiplex PCR; TCRdb stores in-frame clones only, minus some. The repertoire consists of approximately 110,000 clones, with around 80% occurring once and the leading ten covering about 1.1%. This CDR3 region has 15 residues. From germline, CDR1 is MGHRA and CDR2 YSYEKL. V was pared by 0 bases and J by 4 bases, with 5 bases of the junction left unmatched. This TCR was recovered from a woman aged 25 to 39 in good health and CMV-seronegative. Sequencing used PBMCs. The V call is TRBV4-1, the J call TRBJ1-2; 7 bases fit TRBD1. CDR3 DNA: TGCGCCAGCAGCCAAGAAAGGGGGCCTCTCTATGGCTACACCTTC. Translating gives CASSQERGPLYGYTF.